This T cell receptor beta chain was found in a study of blood T cell repertoires in COVID-19. About the study: The United States, Italy and Spain were the sources of the acute and convalescent COVID-19 samples. PBMCs, B-cell-depleted T cells, or T cells provided the cDNA or gDNA that made up the material.

Methods used by the authors: Researchers report that nucleated cell counts were estimated from reference gene primer amplification. The repertoire was sequenced with immunoSEQ multiplex PCR; TCRdb's copy has only in-frame clones and lacks some. V, J and clone size are taken as reported in that table, and D and trimming were inferred from the DNA itself. Among some 230,000 clones, roughly 84% were seen once, and the ten largest hold just under 7.5%. The CDR3 runs to 14 residues. Trimming stripped 0 bases from V and 7 bases from J, with 13 bases between. Germline CDR1 reads SGHVS; CDR2 reads FQNEAQ. This TCR was sampled from a woman in her 50s with acute or convalescent COVID-19. The sample consisted of peripheral blood. The chain joins TRBV7-8 to TRBJ2-7; D is perhaps TRBD1 (5 bases). The CDR3 reads CASSLAGLDGEQYF. CDR3 in DNA: TGTGCCAGCAGCTTAGCGGGGCTCGACGGGGAGCAGTACTTC.